Here is one T cell receptor (beta chain) with its context. The data belong to a study of blood T cell repertoires in COVID-19. Across the study: Donors in the United States, Italy and Spain gave samples during acute or convalescent COVID-19. PBMCs, B-cell-depleted T cells, or T cells were the source of the cDNA or gDNA that made up the material.

There are 13 residues in the CDR3. Trimming shortened V by 4 bases and J by 3 bases, and 9 bases separated the two germline ends. The germline V gene encodes CDR1 SGHRS and CDR2 YFSETQ. Per the original methods: Reference gene primer amplification gave nucleated cell count estimates. Libraries were prepared by immunoSEQ multiplex PCR; TCRdb keeps only in-frame clonotypes and omits some of them. V, J and clone size are taken as reported in that table, and D and trimming were inferred from the DNA itself. The data hold approximately 390,000 clones, with 90% observed a single time. The sample consisted of peripheral blood. The V call is TRBV5-1, the J call TRBJ2-3; D uncertain. The sequence derives from a man aged 18 to 35 with active or convalescent COVID-19. DNA of the CDR3: TGCGCCAGCAGCCCGGCCAGGACAGATACGCAGTATTTT. The encoded protein is CASSPARTDTQYF.